This T cell receptor beta chain was sequenced in a study of identical twins. Each CDR3 protein gets one entry after TCRdb re-called the 5' RACE reads with MiXCR. Of hundreds of thousands of distinct CDR3 sequences listed, around a sixth are singletons. CDR1 SEHNR and CDR2 FQNEAQ come from the germline V gene (reference sequence). V lost 5 bases to trimming and J lost 5 bases; unmatched junction nucleotides: 8. This CDR3 is built from 15 residues. Donors uniformly comprised healthy Caucasians. The sample was also linked to a second study, of T cells expressing NK-cell markers.

The material sequenced was PBMCs. This chain joins TRBV7-9 and TRBJ2-7, with 11 bases that match TRBD1. This clonotype originated in a woman between 18 and 29 years old in good health. CDR3 residues: CASSRDRGARHEQYF. The CDR3 coding sequence is TGTGCCAGCAGCCGGGACAGGGGGGCGCGGCACGAGCAGTACTTC.